This paragraph reports one T cell receptor (beta chain). Participants were aged about 18 to 90 years, lived in around 25 US areas, and enrolled virtually. Each participant's cohort was designated according to participant-reported clinical history. Donors of Cohort 3 who recovered were those that had two negative PCRs, clearance, or symptom resolution. These data belong to a study of blood T cell repertoires in COVID-19. Assay used: immunoSEQ multiplex PCR; TCRdb lists only in-frame clones, some missing. Among hundreds of thousands of clones listed, over 75% were seen once. Sequencing input: PBMCs or T cells enriched from blood (not recorded which). This clonotype originated in a man younger than 45 who had recovered from COVID-19.

CDR3 in amino acids: CSASRGQSEKLFF. The CDR3 coding sequence is TGCAGTGCTAGTAGGGGGCAGAGTGAAAAACTGTTTTTT. V gene TRBV20-1 combines with J gene TRBJ1-4; 7 bases are shared with TRBD1. Trimming removed 3 bases from V and 7 bases from J; junction bases left unmatched: 5. Germline V CDR1 and CDR2: DFQATT, SNEGSKA (reference sequence). The CDR3 extends over 13 amino acids.